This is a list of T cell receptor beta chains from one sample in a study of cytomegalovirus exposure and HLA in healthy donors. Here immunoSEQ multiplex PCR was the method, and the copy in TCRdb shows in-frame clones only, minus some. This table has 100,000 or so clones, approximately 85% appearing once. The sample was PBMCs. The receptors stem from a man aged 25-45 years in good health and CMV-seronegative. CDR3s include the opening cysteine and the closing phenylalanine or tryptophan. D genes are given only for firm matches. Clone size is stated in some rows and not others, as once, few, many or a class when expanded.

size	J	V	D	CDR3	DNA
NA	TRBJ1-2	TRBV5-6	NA	CASRKDRDIANYGYTF	TGTGCCAGCAGAAAAGACCGGGACATAGCTAACTATGGCTACACCTTC
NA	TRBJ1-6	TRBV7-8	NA	CASSLGSSYNSPLHF	TGTGCCAGCAGCTTGGGGAGCTCCTATAATTCACCCCTCCACTTT
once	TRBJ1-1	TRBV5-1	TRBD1	CASSDRTGGVTEAFF	TGCGCCAGCAGCGACAGGACAGGGGGAGTCACTGAAGCTTTCTTT
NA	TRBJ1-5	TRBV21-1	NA	CASSKARGMLQHQPQHF	TGTGCCAGCAGCAAAGCGCGAGGAATGCTACAACATCAGCCCCAGCATTTT
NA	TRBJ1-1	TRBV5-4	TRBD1	CASSSYRGTNTEAFF	TGTGCCAGCAGCTCCTACAGGGGAACCAACACTGAAGCTTTCTTT
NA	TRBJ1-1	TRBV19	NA	CASSIRRVNTEAFF	TGTGCCAGTAGTATTAGGAGGGTGAACACTGAAGCTTTCTTT
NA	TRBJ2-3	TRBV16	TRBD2	CASSQSPGRAQDTQYF	TGTGCCAGCAGCCAATCTCCCGGGAGGGCCCAAGATACGCAGTATTTT
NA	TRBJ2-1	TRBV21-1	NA	CASSKDKTSGRSSSSYNEQFF	TGTGCCAGCAGCAAAGATAAGACTAGCGGGAGGAGCTCAAGCTCCTACAATGAGCAGTTCTTC
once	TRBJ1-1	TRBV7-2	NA	CASSFGLGRGGTEAFF	TGTGCCAGCAGCTTCGGTTTAGGGCGAGGAGGCACTGAAGCTTTCTTT
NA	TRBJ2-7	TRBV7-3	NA	CASSLDREGEQYF	TGTGCCAGCAGTTTGGACAGGGAGGGAGAGCAGTACTTC
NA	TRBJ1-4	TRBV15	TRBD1	CATSRDLGRGLTNEKLFF	TGTGCCACCAGCAGAGATCTTGGCAGGGGGCTAACTAATGAAAAACTGTTTTTT
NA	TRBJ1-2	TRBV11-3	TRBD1	CANVENRGIVSGYTF	TGTGCCAACGTTGAAAACAGGGGAATAGTTAGTGGCTACACCTTC
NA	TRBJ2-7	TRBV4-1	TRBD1	CASSQVVSGGYEQYF	TGCGCCAGCAGCCAAGTAGTTTCAGGGGGCTACGAGCAGTACTTC
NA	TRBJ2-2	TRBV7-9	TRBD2	CASSTRLAGGPRTGELFF	TGTGCCAGCAGCACCCGACTAGCGGGAGGGCCGCGCACCGGGGAGCTGTTTTTT
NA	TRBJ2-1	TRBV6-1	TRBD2	CASIHTSGPYNEQFF	TGTGCCAGCATCCACACTAGCGGGCCTTACAATGAGCAGTTCTTC
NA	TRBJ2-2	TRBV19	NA	CASKAGSNTGELFF	TGTGCCAGTAAGGCAGGTTCGAACACCGGGGAGCTGTTTTTT
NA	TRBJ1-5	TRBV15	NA	CATSRGGDPYQPQHF	TGTGCCACCAGCAGAGGGGGAGATCCTTATCAGCCCCAGCATTTT
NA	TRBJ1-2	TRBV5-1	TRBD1	CASSLKDRTYGYTF	TGCGCCAGCAGCCTAAAGGACAGGACCTATGGCTACACCTTC
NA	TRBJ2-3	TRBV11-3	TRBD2	CASSTGGGVATQYF	TGTGCCAGCAGCACCGGGGGAGGGGTCGCTACGCAGTATTTT
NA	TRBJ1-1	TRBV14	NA	CASSQGWGGNTEAFF	TGTGCCAGCAGCCAAGGATGGGGCGGGAACACTGAAGCTTTCTTT
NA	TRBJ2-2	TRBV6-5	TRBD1	CASSYGTDTGELFF	TGTGCCAGCAGTTACGGGACAGACACCGGGGAGCTGTTTTTT
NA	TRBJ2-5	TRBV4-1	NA	CASSPPGQRYQETQYF	TGCGCCAGCAGCCCGCCCGGACAGAGGTACCAAGAGACCCAGTACTTC
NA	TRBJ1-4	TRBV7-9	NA	CASSLVVPGGEKLFF	TGTGCCAGCAGCTTAGTTGTCCCGGGTGGTGAAAAACTGTTTTTT
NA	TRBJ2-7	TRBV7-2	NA	CASSSGILRGQYF	TGTGCCAGCAGCTCCGGGATTCTCCGGGGGCAGTACTTC
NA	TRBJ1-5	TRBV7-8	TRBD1	CASSLGQGTGSNQPQHF	TGTGCCAGCAGCCTCGGACAGGGGACGGGTAGCAATCAGCCCCAGCATTTT
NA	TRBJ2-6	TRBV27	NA	CASSLKGDLPGANVLTF	TGTGCCAGCAGTTTAAAGGGAGATTTACCTGGGGCCAACGTCCTGACTTTC
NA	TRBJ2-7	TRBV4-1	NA	CASSQGGRGAYEQYF	TGCGCCAGCAGCCAAGGTGGCAGGGGAGCGTACGAGCAGTACTTC
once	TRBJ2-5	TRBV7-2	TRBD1	CASSRPGTGRETQYF	TGTGCCAGCAGCCGTCCCGGGACAGGGAGAGAGACCCAGTACTTC